The sequence of this TCR beta chain was determined in a study of metastatic and nonmetastatic thyroid tumors. Unmatched junction bases numbered 13, after V lost 8 bases and J lost 4 bases. The germline V gene has CDR1 MNHNS and CDR2 SASEGT. The CDR3 loop spans 15 amino acids. Every patient was untreated before thyroid surgery. Through MiXCR, TCRdb re-clonotyped the PCR reads. The sample shows 20,000 to 30,000 clones, 10% to 15% of them seen only once. This clone was recorded at least ten times. The sample carries other DNA sequences with the same CDR3. Material: blood. The sequence came from a female donor with papillary thyroid cancer or a benign thyroid nodule (not recorded which). Some clones in this sample may be carry-over from other donors' samples. The chain joins TRBV6-1 to TRBJ1-2; 7 positions agree with TRBD1. The CDR3: CASGWASGQSYGYTF. The DNA of the CDR3 is TGTGCCAGCGGGTGGGCCTCGGGACAGTCCTATGGCTACACCTTC.